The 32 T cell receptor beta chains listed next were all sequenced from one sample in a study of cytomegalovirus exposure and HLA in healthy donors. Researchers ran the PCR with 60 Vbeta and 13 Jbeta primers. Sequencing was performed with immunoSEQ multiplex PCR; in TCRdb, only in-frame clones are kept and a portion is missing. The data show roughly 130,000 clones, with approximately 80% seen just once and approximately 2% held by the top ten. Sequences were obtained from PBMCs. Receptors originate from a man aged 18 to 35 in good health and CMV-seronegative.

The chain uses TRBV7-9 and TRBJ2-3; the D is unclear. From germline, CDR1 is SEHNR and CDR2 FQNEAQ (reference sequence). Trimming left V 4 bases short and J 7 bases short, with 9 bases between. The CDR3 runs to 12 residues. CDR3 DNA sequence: TGTGCCAGCAGCTCCACATACCATACGCAGTATTTT. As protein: CASSSTYHTQYF. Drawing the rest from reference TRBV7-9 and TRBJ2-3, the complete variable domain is DTGVSQNPRHKITKRGQNVTFRCDPISEHNRLYWYRQTLGQGPEFLTYFQNEAQLEKSRLLSDRFSAERPKGSFSTLEIQRTEQGDSAMYLCASSSTYHTQYFGPGTRLTVL.

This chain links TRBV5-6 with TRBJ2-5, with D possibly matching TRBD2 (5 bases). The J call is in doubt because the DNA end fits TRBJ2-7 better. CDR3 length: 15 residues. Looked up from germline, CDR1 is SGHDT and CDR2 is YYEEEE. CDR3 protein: CASSASGLFSYEQYF. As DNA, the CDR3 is TGTGCCAGCAGCGCGAGCGGACTGTTCAGCTACGAGCAGTACTTC.

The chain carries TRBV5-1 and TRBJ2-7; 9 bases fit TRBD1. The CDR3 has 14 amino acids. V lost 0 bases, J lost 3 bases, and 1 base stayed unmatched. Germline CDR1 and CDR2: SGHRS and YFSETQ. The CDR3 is CASSLDRGLYEQYF. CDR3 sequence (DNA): TGCGCCAGCAGCTTGGACAGGGGGCTCTACGAGCAGTACTTC.

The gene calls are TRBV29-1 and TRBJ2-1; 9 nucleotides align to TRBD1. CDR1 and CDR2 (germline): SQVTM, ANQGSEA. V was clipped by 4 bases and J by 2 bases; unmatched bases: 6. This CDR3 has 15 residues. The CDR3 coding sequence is TGCAGCGTTGCCCATGGGACAGGGACCTACAATGAGCAGTTCTTC. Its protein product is CSVAHGTGTYNEQFF.

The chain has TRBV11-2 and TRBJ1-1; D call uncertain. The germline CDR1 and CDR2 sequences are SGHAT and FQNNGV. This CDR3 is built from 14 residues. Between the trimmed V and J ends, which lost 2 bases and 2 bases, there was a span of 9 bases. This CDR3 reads CASSLNAGNTEAFF. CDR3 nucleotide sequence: TGTGCCAGCAGCTTAAATGCGGGCAACACTGAAGCTTTCTTT.

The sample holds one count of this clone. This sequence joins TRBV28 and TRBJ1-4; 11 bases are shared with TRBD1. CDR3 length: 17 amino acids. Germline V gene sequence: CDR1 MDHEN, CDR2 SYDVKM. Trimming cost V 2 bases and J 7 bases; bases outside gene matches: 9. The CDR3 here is CASSLGGLGQGGEKLFF. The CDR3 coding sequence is TGTGCCAGCAGTTTAGGCGGTTTGGGACAGGGGGGTGAAAAACTGTTTTTT. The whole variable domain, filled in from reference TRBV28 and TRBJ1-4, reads DVKVTQSSRYLVKRTGEKVFLECVQDMDHENMFWYRQDPGLGLRLIYFSYDVKMKEKGDIPEGYSVSREKKERFSLILESASTNQTSMYLCASSLGGLGQGGEKLFFGSGTQLSVL.

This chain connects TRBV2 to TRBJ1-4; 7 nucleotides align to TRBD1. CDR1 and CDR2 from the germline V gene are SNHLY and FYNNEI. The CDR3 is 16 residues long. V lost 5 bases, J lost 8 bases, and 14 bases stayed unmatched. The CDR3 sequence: CASSPDDRAAKEKLFF. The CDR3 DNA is TGTGCCAGCAGTCCAGATGACAGGGCTGCCAAGGAAAAACTGTTTTTT.

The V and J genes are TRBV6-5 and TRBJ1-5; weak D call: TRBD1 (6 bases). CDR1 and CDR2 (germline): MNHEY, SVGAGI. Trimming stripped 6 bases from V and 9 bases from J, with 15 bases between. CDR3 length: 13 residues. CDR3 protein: CASRYGTSGPQHF. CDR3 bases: TGTGCCAGCAGATACGGGACATCAGGGCCCCAGCATTTT.

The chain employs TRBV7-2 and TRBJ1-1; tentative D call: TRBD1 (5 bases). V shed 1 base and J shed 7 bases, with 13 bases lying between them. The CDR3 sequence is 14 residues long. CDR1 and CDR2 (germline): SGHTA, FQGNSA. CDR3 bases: TGTGCCAGCAGCTTAGTTGACAGACGCCGTGAAGCTTTCTTT. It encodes CASSLVDRRREAFF.

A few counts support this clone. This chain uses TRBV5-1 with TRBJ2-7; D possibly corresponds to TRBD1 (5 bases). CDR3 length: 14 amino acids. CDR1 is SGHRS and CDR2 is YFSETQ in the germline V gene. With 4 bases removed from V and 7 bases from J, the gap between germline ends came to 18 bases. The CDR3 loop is CASSPEAGMREQYF. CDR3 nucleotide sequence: TGCGCCAGCAGCCCCGAGGCAGGGATGAGGGAGCAGTACTTC.

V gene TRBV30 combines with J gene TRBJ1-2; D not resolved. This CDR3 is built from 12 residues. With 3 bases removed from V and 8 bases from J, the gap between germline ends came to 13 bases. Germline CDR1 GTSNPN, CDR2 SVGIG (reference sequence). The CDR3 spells CAWRPTVGGYTF. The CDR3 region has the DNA TGTGCCTGGAGACCCACCGTCGGGGGCTACACCTTC.

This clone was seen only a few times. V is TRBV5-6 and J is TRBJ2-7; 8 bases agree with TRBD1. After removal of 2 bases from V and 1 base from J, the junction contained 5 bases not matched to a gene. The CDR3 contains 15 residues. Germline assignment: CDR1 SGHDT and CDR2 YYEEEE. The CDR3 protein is CASSFRDRPSYEQYV. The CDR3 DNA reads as TGTGCCAGCAGCTTCCGGGACAGGCCATCCTACGAGCAGTACGTC.

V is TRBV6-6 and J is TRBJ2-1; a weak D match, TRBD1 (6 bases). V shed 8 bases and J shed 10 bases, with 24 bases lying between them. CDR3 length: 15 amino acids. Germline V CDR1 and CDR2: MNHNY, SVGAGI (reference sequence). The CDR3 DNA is TGTGCCAGCGAAAGACGACAGGCAGGCCCTACGGAGCAGTTCTTC. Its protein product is CASERRQAGPTEQFF.

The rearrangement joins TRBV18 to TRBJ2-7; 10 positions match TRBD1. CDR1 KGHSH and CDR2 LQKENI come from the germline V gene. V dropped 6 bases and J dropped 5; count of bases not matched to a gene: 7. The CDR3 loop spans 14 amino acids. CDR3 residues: CASSPGTGEDEQYF. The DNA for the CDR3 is TGTGCCAGCTCGCCCGGGACAGGGGAGGACGAGCAGTACTTC.

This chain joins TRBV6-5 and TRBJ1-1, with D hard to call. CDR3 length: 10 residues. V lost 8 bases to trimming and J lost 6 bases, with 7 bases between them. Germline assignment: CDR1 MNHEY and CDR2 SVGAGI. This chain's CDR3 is CASSLSEAFF. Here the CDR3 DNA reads TGTGCCAGCTCCCTCTCTGAAGCTTTCTTT.

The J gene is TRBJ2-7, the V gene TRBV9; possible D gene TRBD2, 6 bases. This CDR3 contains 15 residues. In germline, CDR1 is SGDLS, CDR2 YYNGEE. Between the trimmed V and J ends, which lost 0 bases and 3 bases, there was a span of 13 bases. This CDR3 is CASSVGAGTDYEQYF. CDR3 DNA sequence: TGTGCCAGCAGCGTAGGGGCGGGGACCGACTACGAGCAGTACTTC.

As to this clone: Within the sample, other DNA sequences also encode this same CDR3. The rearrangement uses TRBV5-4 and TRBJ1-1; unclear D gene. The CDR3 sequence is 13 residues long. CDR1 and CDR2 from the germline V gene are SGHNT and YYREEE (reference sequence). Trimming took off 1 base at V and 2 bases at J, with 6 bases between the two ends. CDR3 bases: TGTGCCAGCAGCTTGAGCCACAACACTGAAGCTTTCTTT. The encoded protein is CASSLSHNTEAFF.

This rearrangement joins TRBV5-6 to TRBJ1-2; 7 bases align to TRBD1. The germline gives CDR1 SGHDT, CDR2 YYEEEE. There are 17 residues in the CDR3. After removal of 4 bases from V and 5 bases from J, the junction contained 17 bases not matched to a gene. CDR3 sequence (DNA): TGTGCCAGCAGCCCCTCCGGGGCTGGACAGGTCTCTTATGGCTACACCTTC. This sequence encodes CASSPSGAGQVSYGYTF.

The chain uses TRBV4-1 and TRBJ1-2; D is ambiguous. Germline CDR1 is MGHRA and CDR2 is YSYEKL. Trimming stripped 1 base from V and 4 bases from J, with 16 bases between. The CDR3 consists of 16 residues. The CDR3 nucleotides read TGCGCCAGCAGCCAAGCCCCCAATCTCAGAGGCTATGGCTACACCTTC. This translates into CASSQAPNLRGYGYTF.

CDR3 DNA: TGTGCCAGCACCGGGGGGACCGGGACTAGCACAGATACGCAGTATTTT. Translation gives CASTGGTGTSTDTQYF. The rearrangement uses TRBV11-3 and TRBJ2-3, with TRBD2 matching 7 bases. Unmatched junction bases numbered 10, after V lost 7 bases and J lost 0 bases. The CDR3 loop spans 16 amino acids. Germline V gene lookup returns CDR1 SGHNT and CDR2 YENEEA. Supplemented by reference TRBV11-3 and TRBJ2-3, the full variable domain reads EAGVVQSPRYKIIEKKQPVAFWCNPISGHNTLYWYLQNLGQGPELLIRYENEEAVDDSQLPKDRFSAERLKGVDSTLKIQPAELGDSAVYLCASTGGTGTSTDTQYFGPGTRLTVL.

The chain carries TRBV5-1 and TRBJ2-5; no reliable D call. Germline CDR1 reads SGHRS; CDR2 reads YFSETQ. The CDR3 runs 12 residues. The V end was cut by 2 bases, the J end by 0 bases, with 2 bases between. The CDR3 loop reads CASSFDQETQYF. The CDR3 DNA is TGCGCCAGCAGCTTCGACCAAGAGACCCAGTACTTC.

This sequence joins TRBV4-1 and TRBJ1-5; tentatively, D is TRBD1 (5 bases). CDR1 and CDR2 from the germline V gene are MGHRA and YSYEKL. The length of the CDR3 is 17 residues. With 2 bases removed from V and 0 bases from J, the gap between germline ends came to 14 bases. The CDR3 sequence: CASSQPSGLDSNQPQHF. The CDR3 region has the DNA TGCGCCAGCAGCCAACCCTCGGGACTCGATAGCAATCAGCCCCAGCATTTT.

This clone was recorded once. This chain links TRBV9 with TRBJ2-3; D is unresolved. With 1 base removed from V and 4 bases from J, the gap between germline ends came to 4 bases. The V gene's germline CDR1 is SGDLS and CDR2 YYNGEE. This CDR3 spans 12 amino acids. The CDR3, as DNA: TGTGCCAGCAGCGTATTATCAGATACGCAGTATTTT. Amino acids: CASSVLSDTQYF.

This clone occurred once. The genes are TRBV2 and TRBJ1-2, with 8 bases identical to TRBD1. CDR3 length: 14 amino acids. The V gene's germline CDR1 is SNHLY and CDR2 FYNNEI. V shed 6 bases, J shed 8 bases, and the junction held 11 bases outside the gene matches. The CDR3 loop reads CASRDSGGSGGYTF. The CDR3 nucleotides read TGTGCCAGCAGGGATTCAGGGGGCTCGGGAGGCTACACCTTC.

The CDR3 bases are TGTGCCAGTAGTATCGGACAGTCCTACGAGCAGTACTTC. Translated, it gives CASSIGQSYEQYF. The chain joins TRBV19 to TRBJ2-7, with TRBD1 as a possible D gene (6 bases). Trimming stripped 3 bases from V and 1 base from J, with 7 bases between. The germline CDR1 and CDR2 sequences are LNHDA and SQIVND (reference sequence). The CDR3 runs 13 residues.

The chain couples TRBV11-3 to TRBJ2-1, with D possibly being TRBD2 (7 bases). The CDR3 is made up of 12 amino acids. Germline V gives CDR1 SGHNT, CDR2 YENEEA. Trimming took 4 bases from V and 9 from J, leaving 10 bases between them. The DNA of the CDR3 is TGTGCCAGCAGCTCAAGGGGGGGTGAGCAGTTCTTC. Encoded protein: CASSSRGGEQFF.

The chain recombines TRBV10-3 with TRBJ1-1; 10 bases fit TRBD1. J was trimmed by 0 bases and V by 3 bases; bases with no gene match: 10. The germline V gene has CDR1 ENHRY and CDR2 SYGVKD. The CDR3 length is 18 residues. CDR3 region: CAISEGGDRGNLNTEAFF. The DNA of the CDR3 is TGTGCCATCAGTGAAGGTGGGGACAGGGGCAATCTGAACACTGAAGCTTTCTTT.

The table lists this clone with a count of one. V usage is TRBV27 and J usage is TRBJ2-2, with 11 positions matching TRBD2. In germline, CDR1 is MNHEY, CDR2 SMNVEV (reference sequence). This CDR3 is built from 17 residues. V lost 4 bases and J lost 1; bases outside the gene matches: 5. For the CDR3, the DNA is TGTGCCAGCAGTTCCCCCGGACTAGCGGGGAACACCGGGGAGCTGTTTTTT. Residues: CASSSPGLAGNTGELFF.

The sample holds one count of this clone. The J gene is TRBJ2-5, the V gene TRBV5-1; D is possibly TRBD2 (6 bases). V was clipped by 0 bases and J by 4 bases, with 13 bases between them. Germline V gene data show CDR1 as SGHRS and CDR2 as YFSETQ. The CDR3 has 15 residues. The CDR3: CASSLGWREVETQYF. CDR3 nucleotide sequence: TGCGCCAGCAGCTTGGGGTGGCGGGAAGTAGAGACCCAGTACTTC.

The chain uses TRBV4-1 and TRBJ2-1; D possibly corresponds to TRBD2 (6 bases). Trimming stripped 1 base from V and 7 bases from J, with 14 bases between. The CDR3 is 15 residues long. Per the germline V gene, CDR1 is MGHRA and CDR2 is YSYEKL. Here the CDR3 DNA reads TGCGCCAGCAGCCAAGTTCTCGGGAGTAGGAATGAGCAGTTCTTC. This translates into CASSQVLGSRNEQFF.

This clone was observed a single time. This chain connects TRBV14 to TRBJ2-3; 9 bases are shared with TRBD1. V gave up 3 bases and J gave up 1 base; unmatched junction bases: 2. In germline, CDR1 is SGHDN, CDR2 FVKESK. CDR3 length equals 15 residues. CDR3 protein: CASSQGTGRTDTQYF. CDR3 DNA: TGTGCCAGCAGCCAGGGGACAGGGCGCACAGATACGCAGTATTTT.

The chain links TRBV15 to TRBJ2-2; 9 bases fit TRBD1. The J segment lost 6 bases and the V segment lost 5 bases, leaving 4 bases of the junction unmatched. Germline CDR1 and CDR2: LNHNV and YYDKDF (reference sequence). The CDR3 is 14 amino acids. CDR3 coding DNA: TGTGCCACCAGCTCACAGGGGGCCGCCGGGGAGCTGTTTTTT. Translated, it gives CATSSQGAAGELFF.